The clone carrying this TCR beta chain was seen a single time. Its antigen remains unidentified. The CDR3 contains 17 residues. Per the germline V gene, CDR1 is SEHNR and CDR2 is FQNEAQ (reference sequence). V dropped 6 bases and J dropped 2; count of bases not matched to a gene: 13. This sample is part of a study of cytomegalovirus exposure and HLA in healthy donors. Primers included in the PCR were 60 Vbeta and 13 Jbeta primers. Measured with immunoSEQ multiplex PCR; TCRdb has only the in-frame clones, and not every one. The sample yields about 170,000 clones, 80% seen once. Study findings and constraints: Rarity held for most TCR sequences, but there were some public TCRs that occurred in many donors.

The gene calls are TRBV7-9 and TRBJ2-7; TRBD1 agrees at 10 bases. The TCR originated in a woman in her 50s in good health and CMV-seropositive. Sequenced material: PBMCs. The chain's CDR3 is CASRPRARDRGPYEQYF. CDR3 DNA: TGTGCCAGCAGACCGAGGGCGCGGGACAGGGGCCCCTACGAGCAGTACTTC.